One and the same sample provided the 20 T cell receptor beta chains below, sequenced in a study of blood T cell repertoires in COVID-19. Produced via immunoSEQ multiplex PCR; TCRdb's table is partial and in-frame only. The sample holds tens of thousands of clones; 77% are singletons and the top ten take around 2.3%. The sequencing sample was made of peripheral blood. These receptors originate from a man in his 70s with COVID-19, enrolled during active disease.

V usage is TRBV10-3 and J usage is TRBJ1-5; 11 bases align to TRBD1. Looked up from germline, CDR1 is ENHRY and CDR2 is SYGVKD. The CDR3 runs to 16 residues. J lost 3 bases, V lost 4 bases, and 5 bases had no gene match. The CDR3 bases are TGTGCCATCAGTGGGGACAGGGGGTCCCCCAATCAGCCCCAGCATTTT. Translation gives CAISGDRGSPNQPQHF.

The chain has TRBV7-2 and TRBJ1-1, with D unresolved. Germline loops: CDR1 SGHTA, CDR2 FQGNSA. The ends were cut back, 1 base at V and 4 bases at J, with 13 bases in the middle. This CDR3 has 15 amino acids. This CDR3 reads CASSLGVWAGTEAFF. The CDR3 nucleotides are TGTGCCAGCAGCTTAGGGGTCTGGGCGGGCACTGAAGCTTTCTTT.

The chain links TRBV7-8 to TRBJ2-2, with TRBD2 as a possible D gene (5 bases). CDR1 and CDR2 from the germline V gene are SGHVS and FQNEAQ. Between the trimmed V and J ends, which lost 6 bases and 2 bases, there was a span of 10 bases. This CDR3 has 14 residues. CDR3 protein: CASRESGNTGELFF. The CDR3 DNA reads as TGTGCCAGCAGAGAAAGCGGAAACACCGGGGAGCTGTTTTTT.

The chain links TRBV20-1 to TRBJ2-2, with D perhaps TRBD1 (5 bases). V lost 6 bases and J 6 bases, leaving 8 bases between the germline ends. Germline loops: CDR1 DFQATT, CDR2 SNEGSKA (reference sequence). The CDR3 runs to 11 residues. The CDR3 sequence is CSAPGPGELFF. The CDR3 DNA is TGCAGTGCCCCAGGGCCCGGGGAGCTGTTTTTT.

Here the CDR3 reads CASSPGTVNTEAFF. The CDR3 DNA follows: TGTGCCAGCAGTCCCGGGACAGTGAACACTGAAGCTTTCTTT. The V call is TRBV2, the J call TRBJ1-1; TRBD1 matches at 7 bases. The CDR3 contains 14 residues. CDR1 SNHLY and CDR2 FYNNEI come from the germline V gene. Unmatched junction bases numbered 3, after V lost 5 bases and J lost 0 bases.

The chain combines TRBV5-1 with TRBJ2-7; the match to TRBD2 covers 13 bases. This CDR3 has 14 residues. Germline trimming cut 7 bases from V and 4 bases from J; bases unmatched to any gene: 5. Germline V gives CDR1 SGHRS, CDR2 YFSETQ. CDR3 nucleotide sequence: TGCGCCAGCTCCGGGACTAGCGGGATATACGAGCAGTACTTC. Protein: CASSGTSGIYEQYF.

This chain joins TRBV7-9 and TRBJ1-1, with 7 positions matching TRBD1. The length of the CDR3 is 16 residues. The J segment lost 1 base and the V segment lost 2 bases, leaving 7 bases of the junction unmatched. CDR1 and CDR2 (germline): SEHNR, FQNEAQ (reference sequence). CDR3 region: CASSLRAGQANTEAFF. Here the CDR3 DNA reads TGTGCCAGCAGCTTAAGGGCCGGACAGGCGAACACTGAAGCTTTCTTT.

This chain connects TRBV4-2 to TRBJ1-1; possibly TRBD1 for D (6 bases). The V gene lost 4 bases and the J gene lost 4 bases, with 22 bases spanning the gap. This CDR3 comprises 17 residues. Per the germline V gene, CDR1 is LGHNA and CDR2 is YNFKEQ. CDR3: CASSPLRGGGGVTEAFF. CDR3 coding DNA: TGTGCCAGCAGCCCACTTAGAGGGGGGGGCGGCGTCACTGAAGCTTTCTTT.

A note on this clone: The sample holds other DNA sequences that translate to the same CDR3. CDR3 sequence reads: CASSQDLRGYTF. CDR3 nucleotide sequence: TGTGCCAGCAGCCAAGATCTTCGTGGCTACACCTTC. The V gene is TRBV3-1 (or the pseudogene TRBV3-2), the J gene TRBJ1-2; D is uncertain. V was shortened by 0 bases and J by 7 bases, with 6 bases between the two germline ends. Germline V lookup: CDR1 LGHDT, CDR2 YNNKEL (reference sequence). This CDR3 comprises 12 residues.

The genes are TRBV30 and TRBJ1-5, with D possibly being TRBD1 (5 bases). The V gene lost 0 bases and the J gene lost 4 bases, with 10 bases spanning the gap. CDR3 size: 14 residues. Germline CDR1 is GTSNPN and CDR2 is SVGIG (reference sequence). The CDR3 loop reads CAWSVGADNQPQHF. In DNA form, the CDR3 reads TGTGCCTGGAGTGTAGGGGCGGATAATCAGCCCCAGCATTTT.

The rearrangement joins TRBV29-1 to TRBJ2-1; the D is unclear. CDR1 and CDR2 (germline): SQVTM, ANQGSEA. The ends were cut back, 1 base at V and 12 bases at J, with 19 bases in the middle. The CDR3 contains 14 residues. This CDR3 reads CSVEGGYSPMGQFF. DNA of the CDR3: TGCAGCGTTGAAGGTGGTTACAGCCCCATGGGGCAGTTCTTC.

This chain uses TRBV20-1 with TRBJ1-1; 7 bases are shared with TRBD1. CDR1 and CDR2 from the germline V gene are DFQATT and SNEGSKA (reference sequence). There are 10 residues in the CDR3. For the CDR3, the DNA is TGCTTCTACAGGGGTACTGAAGCTTTCTTT. This sequence encodes CFYRGTEAFF.

This sequence joins TRBV28 and TRBJ2-5, with 12 nucleotides matching TRBD1. V lost 5 bases and J lost 4; bases outside the gene matches: 8. The CDR3 consists of 16 residues. Looked up from germline, CDR1 is MDHEN and CDR2 is SYDVKM. The chain's CDR3 is CASSNSGTGGRETQYF. The CDR3 DNA is TGTGCCAGCAGTAACTCCGGGACAGGGGGCAGAGAGACCCAGTACTTC.

V and J are TRBV24-1 and TRBJ2-2, with D tentatively TRBD1 (5 bases). CDR3 length equals 15 residues. Germline CDR1 reads KGHDR; CDR2 reads SFDVKD. With 3 bases removed from V and 5 bases from J, the gap between germline ends came to 12 bases. CDR3 coding DNA: TGTGCCACCAGTGATACTCGGACAACTACCGGGGAGCTGTTTTTT. It encodes CATSDTRTTTGELFF.

This clone appeared a few times. V gene TRBV9 combines with J gene TRBJ1-6, with TRBD1 matching 7 bases. Germline lookup yields CDR1 SGDLS and CDR2 YYNGEE. Germline trimming cut 3 bases from V and 7 bases from J; bases unmatched to any gene: 10. CDR3 size: 16 residues. CDR3 sequence: CASSGGPGTANSPLHF. The CDR3 nucleotides are TGTGCCAGCAGCGGGGGGCCCGGGACAGCCAATTCACCCCTCCACTTT.

The V gene is TRBV6-1, the J gene TRBJ2-7; TRBD2 matches at 9 bases. The germline CDR1 and CDR2 sequences are MNHNS and SASEGT. Trimming at V came to 4 bases and at J to 5 bases, leaving 15 bases not matched to a gene. The length of the CDR3 is 17 residues. The DNA for the CDR3 is TGTGCCAGCAGTGGCCGCCTCCCGGGACTAGCCGGTCACGAGCAGTACTTC. As protein: CASSGRLPGLAGHEQYF.

This rearrangement joins TRBV30 to TRBJ1-5, with TRBD1 matching 9 bases. This CDR3 is 14 amino acids long. Germline lookup yields CDR1 GTSNPN and CDR2 SVGIG (reference sequence). With 3 bases clipped from V and 5 bases from J, the junction kept 5 bases outside the gene matches. CDR3: CAWSEGQGHQPQHF. Written as DNA, the CDR3 is TGTGCCTGGAGCGAGGGACAGGGTCATCAGCCCCAGCATTTT. Complete variable domain (other parts from reference TRBV30 and TRBJ1-5): SQTIHQWPATLVQPVGSPLSLECTVEGTSNPNLYWYRQAAGRGLQLLFYSVGIGQISSEVPQNLSASRPQDRQFILSSKKLLLSDSGFYLCAWSEGQGHQPQHFGDGTRLSIL.

The CDR3 loop reads CASSRKPGQGTYEQYF. CDR3 DNA: TGTGCCAGTAGTAGGAAACCGGGACAGGGAACCTACGAGCAGTACTTC. V usage is TRBV19 and J usage is TRBJ2-7, with 9 bases aligning to TRBD1. The CDR3 sequence is 16 residues long. Unmatched junction bases numbered 9, after V lost 4 bases and J lost 2 bases. Germline lookup yields CDR1 LNHDA and CDR2 SQIVND (reference sequence).

The chain is built from TRBV19 and TRBJ1-1, with D perhaps matching TRBD1 (5 bases). There are 19 residues in the CDR3. The V gene's germline CDR1 is LNHDA and CDR2 SQIVND (reference sequence). Deletions cut 2 bases from V and 4 bases from J, with 26 bases between. The CDR3 spells CASSISQRQLALRATEAFF. CDR3 DNA: TGTGCCAGTAGTATAAGCCAAAGACAGTTGGCCCTTCGGGCCACTGAAGCTTTCTTT.

V is TRBV24-1 and J is TRBJ1-2, with D possibly being TRBD1 (5 bases). The CDR3 is 14 amino acids. V was clipped by 3 bases and J by 2 bases, with 9 bases between them. The germline V gene encodes CDR1 KGHDR and CDR2 SFDVKD. The CDR3 DNA is TGTGCCACCAGTGATCCCGCAGGGAACTATGGCTACACCTTC. Its protein is CATSDPAGNYGYTF.